Sequencing of this T cell receptor beta chain was carried out in a study of shared clonotypes between healthy human individuals (dated by TCRdb to about 2020). Context from the whole study: Two women and a few men aged 18 to 49 years were included in the cohort. Per donor, three plates each were used for CD4 naive and CD4 memory, two for CD8 naive, and one for CD8 memory. Libraries were prepared and TCR repertoires were sequenced by different laboratories using diverse techniques, in order to increase sequencing depth and limit assay-specific biases. Between about 0.9 and 10 billion PBMCs per donor were obtained by leukapheresis. Blood TCR repertoires of four to six healthy adults were deeply sequenced to estimate repertoire size and the extent of clonotype sharing between individuals.

TCR CDR3 regions were amplified from genomic DNA by multiplex PCR using the deep immunoSEQ assay. For each cell subset, the extracted genomic DNA was distributed evenly across all wells of several immunoSEQ 96-well plates, and each plate served as one replicate. For sorted subsets, around 200 ng genomic DNA, equal to tens of thousands of T cell genomes, was loaded into each replicate PCR. Purified libraries were quantified with a Qubit 3.0 fluorometer, sized on a Bioanalyzer 2100, and re-quantified with the KAPA Library Quantification kit. Every immunoSEQ 96-well plate was sequenced on a dedicated single-read 150-cycle Illumina NextSeq 550 flow cell. Per the original workflow: Because only junctional sequences without quality scores were contained in the immunoSEQ output, filtering matching that applied to full-length reads could not be performed. Sequences were annotated with PyIR, a Python wrapper for IgBLAST v1.9, using IMGT germline references to assign V/J genes and CDR3. Reads were filtered out if the reads had weak V/J assignments (E-value above 1e-6), no CDR3, stop codons, out-of-frame junctions, or ambiguous translated residues. V3J clonotypes were defined by identical inferred V gene, J gene, and CDR3 amino acid sequence. Percentage overlap between repertoires was computed as shared unique clonotypes divided by the size of the smaller repertoire. Repertoire richness was assessed with RTK rarefaction, the Chao1 estimator, and Recon v2.1 estimates of unobserved clonotypes. For all TCRbeta clonotypes obtained by the gDNA method from a handful of donors, generation probabilities were computed with OLGA. Not all clones reach the TCRdb copy of this immuneACCESS table, which keeps in-frame sequences only. Checked studies attribute under half of the gap to unresolved V genes and leave the rest unexplained. That table gives V, J and clone size, and the DNA gave D and trimming. Within this sample are some 600,000 clones, with 90% to 97% of them counted one time only. The ten largest clones capture about 0.12% of the sample.

The germline V gene (reference sequence) gives CDR1 as SGHKS and CDR2 as YYEKEE. The CDR3 has 16 amino acids, counting the end cysteine and phenylalanine. The CDR3 DNA has 48 bases and is translated from base 1. After removal of 3 bases from V and 3 bases from J, the junction retains 9 bases not matched to a gene. The paper's findings and limits, for the study overall: Larger estimated clonotype richness was generally found for naive subsets than for memory subsets. Pairwise subsampling led to the expectation that sequencing depth would affect the degree of clonotype sharing among donors. Compared with non-shared clonotypes, the clonotypes found in all four sorted-subset donors had higher generation probabilities. Sampling was restricted to blood, and TCR repertoires in tissues likely differ from the TCR repertoires found in blood. Rarefaction of sorted-subset datasets indicated incomplete sequencing despite the large sequencing depth. About 4.5% of naive CD4, around 3.6% of naive CD8, approximately 2% of memory CD4, and about 0.4% of memory CD8 clonotypes were shared across a few donors. The small number of donors limited the genetic and exposure-history diversity represented.

Comment on this clone: Its antigen remains undetermined. One base away there is no much larger clone; base qualities are not given.

For the CD8 naive samples, CD45RO-negative cells were positively selected for CCR7, yielding a CD45RA+CCR7+ population from which TemRA cells were excluded. The donors were healthy, HIV-negative adults who had no recently reported acute infections or vaccinations. Only Caucasian adults living in Nashville, Tennessee, USA were represented among the donors. Blood was collected by leukapheresis, and PBMCs were isolated by Ficoll-Histopaque density gradient centrifugation and then cryopreserved in liquid nitrogen vapor phase. Purity and quantity of every magnetically sorted T cell population were checked by analytical flow cytometry. From each sorted fraction, genomic DNA was isolated and quantified by UV absorbance on a Nanodrop 2000c.

Sequenced input: naive CD8+ T cells sorted from blood. In the paper's terms, the cell subset or site label means: CD45RA+CCR7+. The V gene is TRBV5-5 and the J gene is TRBJ2-7; 10 junctional bases match TRBD1. The source is a woman aged 25 to 39 in good health. The CDR3 sequence is CASSSEGTGVFYEQYF. In nucleotides, the sequence is TGTGCCAGCAGCTCGGAGGGGACAGGGGTTTTCTACGAGCAGTACTTC.